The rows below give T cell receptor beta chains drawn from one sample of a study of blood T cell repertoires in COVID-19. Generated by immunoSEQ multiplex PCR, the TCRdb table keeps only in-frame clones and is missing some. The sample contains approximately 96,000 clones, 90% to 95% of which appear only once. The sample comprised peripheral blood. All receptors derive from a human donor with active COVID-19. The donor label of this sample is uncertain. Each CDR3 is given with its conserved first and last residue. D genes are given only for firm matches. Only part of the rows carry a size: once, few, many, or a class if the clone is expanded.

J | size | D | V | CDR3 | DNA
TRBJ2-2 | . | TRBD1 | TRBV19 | CASTDRGWTIANTGELFF | TGTGCCAGCACCGACAGGGGGTGGACTATCGCGAACACCGGGGAGCTGTTTTTT
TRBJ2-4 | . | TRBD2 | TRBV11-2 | CASSLYTSGLGDIQYF | TGTGCCAGCAGCTTATACACTAGCGGACTCGGGGACATTCAGTACTTC
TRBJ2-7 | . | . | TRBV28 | CASSLDNWRAPGEQYF | TGTGCCAGCAGTTTAGACAATTGGAGGGCCCCAGGCGAGCAGTACTTC
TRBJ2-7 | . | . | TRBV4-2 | CASSQDTVPGESYEQYF | TGTGCCAGCAGCCAAGATACCGTCCCAGGGGAATCGTACGAGCAGTACTTC
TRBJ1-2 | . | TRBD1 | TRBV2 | CASSDNRGQGYTF | TGTGCCAGCAGTGATAACAGGGGGCAGGGCTACACCTTC
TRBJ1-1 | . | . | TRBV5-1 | CASSLWAATMNTEAFF | TGCGCCAGCAGCTTGTGGGCAGCCACCATGAACACTGAAGCTTTCTTT
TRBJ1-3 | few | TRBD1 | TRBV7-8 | CASSLGGTGLAGNTIYF | TGTGCCAGCAGCTTAGGGGGGACAGGCCTGGCTGGAAACACCATATATTTT
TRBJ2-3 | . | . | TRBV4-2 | CASSQDGRGHTDTQYF | TGTGCCAGCAGCCAAGATGGGCGGGGCCACACAGATACGCAGTATTTT
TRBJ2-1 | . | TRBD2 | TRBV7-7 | CASSSDGSGSNNEQFF | TGTGCTAGCAGCTCAGACGGTAGCGGGTCCAACAATGAGCAGTTCTTC
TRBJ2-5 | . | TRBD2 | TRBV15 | CATSTWTSGGQETQYF | TGTGCCACCAGCACTTGGACTAGCGGGGGTCAAGAGACCCAGTACTTC
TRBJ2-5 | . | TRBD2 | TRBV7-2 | CASGGRERETQYF | TGTGCCAGCGGCGGGAGAGAGAGAGAGACCCAGTACTTC
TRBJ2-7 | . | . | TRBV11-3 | CASSLGRVGEQYF | TGTGCCAGCAGCTTGGGCAGGGTGGGGGAGCAGTACTTC
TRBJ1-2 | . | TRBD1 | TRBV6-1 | CASSEVVRGNSNYGYTF | TGTGCCAGCAGTGAAGTTGTCAGGGGGAATTCTAACTATGGCTACACCTTC
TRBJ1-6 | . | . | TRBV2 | CASKTGSNSPLHF | TGTGCCAGCAAGACAGGCTCCAATTCACCCCTCCACTTT
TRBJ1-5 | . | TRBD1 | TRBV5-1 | CASSISGTGGQPQHF | TGCGCCAGCAGCATCTCCGGGACAGGTGGTCAGCCCCAGCATTTT
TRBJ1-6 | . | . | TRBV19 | CASSTSNSPLHF | TGTGCCAGTAGTACGAGTAATTCACCCCTCCACTTT
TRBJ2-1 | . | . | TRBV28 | CATYREGVSEQFF | TGTGCCACCTACAGAGAGGGGGTGAGCGAGCAGTTCTTC
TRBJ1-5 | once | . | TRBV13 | CASSLGRTDNQPQHF | TGTGCCAGCAGCTTAGGCCGGACAGACAATCAGCCCCAGCATTTT
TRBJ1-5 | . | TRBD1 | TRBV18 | CASSLTGTEDQPQHF | TGTGCCAGCTCACTGACCGGGACAGAGGATCAGCCCCAGCATTTT